Listed below are T cell receptor beta chains from one sample, sequenced in a study of spatial heterogeneity in lung cancer. TCRdb re-called the 5' RACE reads through MiXCR, storing one row per CDR3 protein. The table lists around 40,000 distinct CDR3 sequences, 5.8% of them singletons, with 11% in the top ten. The sample consisted of PBMCs, taken at surgery. Receptor source: a male donor with early-stage non-small cell lung cancer. The CDR3 runs from the conserved cysteine through the conserved F or W. D genes are given only for firm matches. A row's size may be missing; if present it is once, few, many or a size class.

14,TRBV9,NA,few,TRBJ2-5,TGTGCCAGCAGCGTACAGGCTTGGGGGGAGACCCAGTACTTC,CASSVQAWGETQYF
14,TRBV5-5,NA,many,TRBJ1-5,TGTGCCAGCAGCTTTGGACAGAACAATCAGCCCCAGCATTTT,CASSFGQNNQPQHF
19,TRBV24-1,NA,many,TRBJ2-2,TGTGCCACCAGTGACCCCCCCGGATCTAGAGGTGCGGACACCGGGGAGCTGTTTTTT,CATSDPPGSRGADTGELFF
23,TRBV6-5,TRBD2,NA,TRBJ2-3,TGTGCCAGCAGTTACTCCAAGGTTAGACCTGGACAGGGACGTACTAGCGGGGCAGATACGCAGTATTTT,CASSYSKVRPGQGRTSGADTQYF
12,TRBV20-1,NA,many,TRBJ2-7,TGCAGTGCTAGAAGGGGACCCTACGAGCAGTACTTC,CSARRGPYEQYF
14,TRBV3-1,NA,many,TRBJ2-7,TGTGCCAGCAGCCAAGATGCGGTTACAGGCGAGCAGTACTTC,CASSQDAVTGEQYF
13,TRBV6-6,NA,many,TRBJ2-5,TGTGCCAGCAGTTACCCCGCGAGGGAGACCCAGTACTTC,CASSYPARETQYF
14,TRBV2,TRBD1,NA,TRBJ1-2,TGTGCCAGCAGTGACCGGACAGGGACAGGCGGCTACACCTTC,CASSDRTGTGGYTF
14,TRBV6-2/TRBV6-3,TRBD2,many,TRBJ2-7,TGTGCCAGCAGCGCTGGGAGGGGAGGTAGGGAGCAGTACTTC,CASSAGRGGREQYF
14,TRBV29-1,TRBD2,many,TRBJ2-5,TGCAGCGTCCCGGGGGGTTCGTACCAAGAGACCCAGTACTTC,CSVPGGSYQETQYF
18,TRBV28,TRBD1,many,TRBJ1-2,TGTGCCAGCAGTCCCGGGACAGGGGACCGTTTTTTCCGCTCTGGCTACACCTTC,CASSPGTGDRFFRSGYTF
15,TRBV20-1,TRBD1,few,TRBJ2-4,TGCAGTGCTAGAGATGACAGGGGGCGCAAAAACATTCAGTACTTC,CSARDDRGRKNIQYF
14,TRBV5-6,NA,NA,TRBJ1-1,TGTGCCAGCAGTCGTACAGGAGTGAACACTGAAGCTTTCTTT,CASSRTGVNTEAFF
13,TRBV5-4,NA,many,TRBJ1-6,TGTGCCAGCAGCTTAACAGGTAGTCCACCCCTCCACTTT,CASSLTGSPPLHF
19,TRBV7-3,TRBD1,many,TRBJ2-2,TGTGCCAGCAGCTTAAGAACGGGACAGGGGGTCTGGAACACCGGGGAGCTGTTTTTT,CASSLRTGQGVWNTGELFF
14,TRBV15,NA,few,TRBJ1-5,TGTGCCACCAGCGGGGGGTTAAGCAATCAGCCCCAGCATTTT,CATSGGLSNQPQHF